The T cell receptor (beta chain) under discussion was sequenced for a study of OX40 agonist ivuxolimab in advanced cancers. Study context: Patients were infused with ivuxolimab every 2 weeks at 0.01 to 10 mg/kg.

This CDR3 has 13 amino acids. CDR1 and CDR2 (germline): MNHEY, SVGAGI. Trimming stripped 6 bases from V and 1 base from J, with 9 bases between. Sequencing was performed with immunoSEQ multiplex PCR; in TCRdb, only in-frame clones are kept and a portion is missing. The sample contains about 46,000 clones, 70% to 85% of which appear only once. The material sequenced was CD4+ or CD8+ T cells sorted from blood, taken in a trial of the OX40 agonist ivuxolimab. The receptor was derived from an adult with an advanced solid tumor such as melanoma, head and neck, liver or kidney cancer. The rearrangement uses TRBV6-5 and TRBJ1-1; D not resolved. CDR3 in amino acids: CASRTGPNTEAFF. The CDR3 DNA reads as TGTGCCAGCAGAACCGGGCCGAACACTGAAGCTTTCTTT.